This is a list of T cell receptor beta chains from one sample in a study of blood T cell repertoires in COVID-19. The data were produced by immunoSEQ multiplex PCR, yet TCRdb's version contains in-frame clones alone and is incomplete. The profile shows hundreds of thousands of clones, approximately 86% of them singletons. The material sequenced was PBMCs or T cells enriched from blood (not recorded which). The receptors originated from a woman aged 30 to 39 who had recovered from COVID-19. Both conserved end residues are part of each CDR3. A D gene is named only where the DNA matches it firmly. Clone sizes are given selectively: once, few, many, or a class where the clone is expanded.

D,V,J,size,CDR3,DNA
.,TRBV30,TRBJ1-2,.,CAWSAGGTGYTF,TGTGCCTGGAGTGCGGGGGGGACGGGCTACACCTTC
.,TRBV10-3,TRBJ1-2,.,CAISAVRDRQYGYTF,TGTGCCATCAGTGCCGTCAGGGATCGACAGTATGGCTACACCTTC
TRBD1,TRBV29-1,TRBJ2-3,.,CSVGGQGVTDTQYF,TGCAGCGTTGGGGGACAGGGGGTCACAGATACGCAGTATTTT
.,TRBV2,TRBJ1-5,.,CASRKPGWGGQPQHF,TGTGCCAGCAGAAAGCCAGGGTGGGGCGGTCAGCCCCAGCATTTT
.,TRBV27,TRBJ1-2,.,CASSLTRHYGYTF,TGTGCCAGCAGTTTGACACGGCACTATGGCTACACCTTC
TRBD1,TRBV5-4,TRBJ2-7,few,CASTPDRDKYEQYF,TGTGCCAGCACCCCGGACAGGGACAAGTACGAGCAGTACTTC
.,TRBV18,TRBJ1-1,.,CASSPGQTMNTEAFF,TGTGCCAGCTCACCAGGACAGACCATGAACACTGAAGCTTTCTTT
.,TRBV19,TRBJ1-3,.,CASSPAGLTIDSSGNTIYF,TGTGCCAGTAGTCCGGCGGGGCTCACTATTGATTCCTCTGGAAACACCATATATTTT
.,TRBV3-1/TRBV3-2,TRBJ2-5,few,CASSSVGGSQETQYF,TGTGCCAGCAGCTCAGTGGGAGGCAGCCAAGAGACCCAGTACTTC
.,TRBV9,TRBJ2-7,.,CASSVEGLSSYEQYF,TGTGCCAGCAGCGTAGAGGGACTGAGCTCCTACGAGCAGTACTTC
.,TRBV18,TRBJ2-7,.,CASSPLEGASYEQYF,TGTGCCAGCTCACCCCTGGAGGGGGCCTCCTACGAGCAGTACTTC
.,TRBV5-5,TRBJ1-1,.,CASSLVAGYLNTEAFF,TGTGCCAGCAGCTTGGTAGCCGGTTATCTGAACACTGAAGCTTTCTTT
TRBD2,TRBV30,TRBJ2-1,few,CAWSGTSGGEQFF,TGTGCCTGGAGTGGGACTAGCGGTGGTGAGCAGTTCTTC
.,TRBV7-2,TRBJ1-2,.,CASSSQVYGYTF,TGTGCCAGCAGCTCACAGGTCTATGGCTACACCTTC
.,TRBV5-5,TRBJ1-4,.,CASTTSATNEKLFF,TGTGCCAGCACCACAAGTGCAACTAATGAAAAACTGTTTTTT
.,TRBV9,TRBJ2-5,.,CASSARRDFQETQYF,TGTGCCAGCAGCGCCCGCCGGGACTTCCAAGAGACCCAGTACTTC
TRBD2,TRBV13,TRBJ2-1,.,CASSKREGGDKDEQFF,TGTGCCAGCAGCAAACGGGAGGGAGGGGATAAGGATGAGCAGTTCTTC
.,TRBV19,TRBJ1-2,once,CASTPGHPYGYTF,TGTGCCAGTACCCCGGGACACCCCTATGGCTACACCTTC
.,TRBV11-2,TRBJ1-1,.,CASSRPGTNREAFF,TGTGCCAGCAGCAGACCCGGGACAAACCGTGAAGCTTTCTTT
.,TRBV27,TRBJ2-2,.,CASSLTTGNTGELFF,TGTGCCAGCAGTTTAACGACAGGGAACACCGGGGAGCTGTTTTTT
.,TRBV4-1,TRBJ1-1,.,CASSSDSLNTEAFF,TGCGCCAGCAGCTCCGACAGTCTGAACACTGAAGCTTTCTTT
.,TRBV21-1,TRBJ1-2,.,CASSKRGFCHGYTF,TGTGCCAGCAGCAAAAGGGGTTTTTGCCATGGCTACACCTTC
.,TRBV15,TRBJ2-1,.,CATSRDGLQQFF,TGTGCCACCAGCAGAGATGGGCTCCAGCAGTTCTTC
TRBD1,TRBV28,TRBJ1-1,.,CASRRDRVYAFF,TGTGCCAGCAGACGGGACAGGGTCTACGCTTTCTTT
TRBD2,TRBV18,TRBJ2-2,.,CASSGLVNTGELFF,TGTGCCAGCTCAGGACTAGTTAACACCGGGGAGCTGTTTTTT
.,TRBV6-5,TRBJ1-2,.,CASNRVDGSNYGYTF,TGTGCCAGCAACCGGGTTGATGGTTCTAACTATGGCTACACCTTC
TRBD1,TRBV28,TRBJ2-7,.,CASRPWGQSSYEQYF,TGTGCCAGCAGACCCTGGGGACAGAGCTCCTACGAGCAGTACTTC
TRBD2,TRBV30,TRBJ2-7,once,CAWGASGGGYEQYF,TGTGCCTGGGGAGCTTCGGGGGGAGGTTACGAGCAGTACTTC
TRBD1,TRBV7-9,TRBJ1-5,.,CASSPTGNLQSAQHF,TGTGCCAGCAGCCCGACAGGGAATCTCCAATCGGCCCAGCATTTT
.,TRBV12-3/TRBV12-4,TRBJ1-1,once,CASSPGRGTEAFF,TGTGCCAGCAGTCCCGGCAGGGGCACTGAAGCTTTCTTT